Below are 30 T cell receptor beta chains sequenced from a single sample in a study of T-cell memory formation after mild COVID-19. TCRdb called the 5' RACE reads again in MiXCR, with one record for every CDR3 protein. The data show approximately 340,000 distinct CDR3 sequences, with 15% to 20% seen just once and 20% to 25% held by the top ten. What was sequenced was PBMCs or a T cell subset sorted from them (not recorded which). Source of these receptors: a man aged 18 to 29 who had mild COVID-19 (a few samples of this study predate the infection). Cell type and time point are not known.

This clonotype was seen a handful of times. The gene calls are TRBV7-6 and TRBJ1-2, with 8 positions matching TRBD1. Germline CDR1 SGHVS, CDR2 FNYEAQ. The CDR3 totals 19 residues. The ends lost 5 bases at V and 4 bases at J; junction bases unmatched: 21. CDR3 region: CASSTLIQGAAGGRYGYTF. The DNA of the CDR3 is TGTGCCAGCAGCACTCTTATTCAGGGGGCGGCCGGGGGACGCTATGGCTACACCTTC.

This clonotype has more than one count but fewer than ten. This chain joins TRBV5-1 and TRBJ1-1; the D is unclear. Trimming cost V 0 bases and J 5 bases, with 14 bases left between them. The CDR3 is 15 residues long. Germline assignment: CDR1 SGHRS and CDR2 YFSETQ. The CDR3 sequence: CASSLETSGLTEAFF. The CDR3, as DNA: TGCGCCAGCAGCTTGGAGACCTCGGGATTGACTGAAGCTTTCTTT.

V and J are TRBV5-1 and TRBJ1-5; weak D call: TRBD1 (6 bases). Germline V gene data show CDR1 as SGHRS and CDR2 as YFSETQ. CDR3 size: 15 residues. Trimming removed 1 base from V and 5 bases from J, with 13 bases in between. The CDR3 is CASSLTGMRDQPQHF. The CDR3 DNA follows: TGCGCCAGCAGCTTGACAGGGATGAGGGATCAGCCCCAGCATTTT.

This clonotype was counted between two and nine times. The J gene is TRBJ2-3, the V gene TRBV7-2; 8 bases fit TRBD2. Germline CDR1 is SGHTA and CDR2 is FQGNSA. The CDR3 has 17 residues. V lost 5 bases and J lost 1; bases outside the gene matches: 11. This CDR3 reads CASSLQAGGTRTDTQYF. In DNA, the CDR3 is TGTGCCAGCAGCCTTCAGGCGGGGGGCACACGCACAGATACGCAGTATTTT.

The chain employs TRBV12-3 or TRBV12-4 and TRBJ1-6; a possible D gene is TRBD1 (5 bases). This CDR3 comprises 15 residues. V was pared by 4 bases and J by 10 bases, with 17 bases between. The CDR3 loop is CASSWVGGSNSPLHF. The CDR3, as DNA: TGTGCCAGCAGTTGGGTGGGGGGATCTAACTCACCCCTCCACTTT.

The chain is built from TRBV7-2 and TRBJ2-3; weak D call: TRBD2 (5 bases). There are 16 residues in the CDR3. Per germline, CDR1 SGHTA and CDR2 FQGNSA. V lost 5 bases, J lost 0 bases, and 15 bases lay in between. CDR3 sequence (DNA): TGTGCCAGCAGCCCTACCTTGACTAAAAGCACAGATACGCAGTATTTT. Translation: CASSPTLTKSTDTQYF.

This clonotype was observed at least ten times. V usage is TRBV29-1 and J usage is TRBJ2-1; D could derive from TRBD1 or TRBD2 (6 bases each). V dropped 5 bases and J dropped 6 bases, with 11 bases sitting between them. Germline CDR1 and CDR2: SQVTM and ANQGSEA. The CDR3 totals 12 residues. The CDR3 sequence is CSVPGASNEQFF. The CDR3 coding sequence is TGCAGCGTTCCGGGGGCCAGCAATGAGCAGTTCTTC.

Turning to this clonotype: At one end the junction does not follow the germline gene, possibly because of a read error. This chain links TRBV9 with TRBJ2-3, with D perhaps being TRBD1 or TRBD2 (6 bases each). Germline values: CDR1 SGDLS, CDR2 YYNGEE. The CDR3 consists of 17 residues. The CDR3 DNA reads TGTTCCAGCAGCGAGAGCCCCCGGGGGCCCAGCACAGATACGCAGTATTTT. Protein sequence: CSSSESPRGPSTDTQYF.

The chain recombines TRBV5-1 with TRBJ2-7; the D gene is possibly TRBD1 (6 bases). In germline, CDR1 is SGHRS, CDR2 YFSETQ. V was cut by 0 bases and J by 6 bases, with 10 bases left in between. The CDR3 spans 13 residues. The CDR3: CASSLEWGREQYF. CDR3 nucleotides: TGCGCCAGCAGCTTGGAGTGGGGGCGCGAGCAGTACTTC.

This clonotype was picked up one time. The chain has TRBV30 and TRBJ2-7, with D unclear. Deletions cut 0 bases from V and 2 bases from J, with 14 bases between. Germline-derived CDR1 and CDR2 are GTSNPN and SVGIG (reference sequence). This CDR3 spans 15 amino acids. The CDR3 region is CAWSVQSGGPYEQYF. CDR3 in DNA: TGTGCCTGGAGTGTACAATCGGGCGGCCCCTACGAGCAGTACTTC.

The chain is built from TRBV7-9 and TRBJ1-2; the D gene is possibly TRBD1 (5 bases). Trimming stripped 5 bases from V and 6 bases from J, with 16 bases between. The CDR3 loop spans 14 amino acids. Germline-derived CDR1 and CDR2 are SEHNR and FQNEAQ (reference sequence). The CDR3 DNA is TGTGCCAGCAGCCCCTGGGGGATGAAGGATGGCTACACCTTC. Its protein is CASSPWGMKDGYTF.

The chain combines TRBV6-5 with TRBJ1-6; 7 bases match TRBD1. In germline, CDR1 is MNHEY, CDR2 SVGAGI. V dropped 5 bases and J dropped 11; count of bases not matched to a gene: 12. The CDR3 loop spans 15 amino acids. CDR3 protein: CASSLSRGGGAPLHF. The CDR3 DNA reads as TGTGCCAGCAGTCTCTCGAGGGGAGGGGGCGCACCCCTCCACTTT.

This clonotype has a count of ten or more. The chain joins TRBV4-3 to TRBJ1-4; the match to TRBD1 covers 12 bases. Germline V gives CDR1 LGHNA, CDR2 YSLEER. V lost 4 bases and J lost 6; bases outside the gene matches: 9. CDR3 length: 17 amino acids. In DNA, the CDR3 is TGCGCCAGCAGCCCGCTGGGACAGGGGGCAAAAGATGAAAAACTGTTTTTT. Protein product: CASSPLGQGAKDEKLFF.

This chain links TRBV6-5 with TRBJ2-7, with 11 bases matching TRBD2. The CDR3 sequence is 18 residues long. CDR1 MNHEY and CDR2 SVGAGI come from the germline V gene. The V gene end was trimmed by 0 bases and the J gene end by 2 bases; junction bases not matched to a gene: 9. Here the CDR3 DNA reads TGTGCCAGCAGTTACTCGGGGGGGGGGACTAGCGGAACCTACGAGCAGTACTTC. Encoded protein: CASSYSGGGTSGTYEQYF.

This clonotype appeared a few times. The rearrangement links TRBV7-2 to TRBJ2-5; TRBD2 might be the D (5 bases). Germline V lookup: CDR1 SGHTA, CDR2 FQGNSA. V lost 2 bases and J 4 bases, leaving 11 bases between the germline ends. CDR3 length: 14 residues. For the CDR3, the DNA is TGTGCCAGCAGCTTAAACACCGGGGTAGAGACCCAGTACTTC. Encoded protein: CASSLNTGVETQYF.

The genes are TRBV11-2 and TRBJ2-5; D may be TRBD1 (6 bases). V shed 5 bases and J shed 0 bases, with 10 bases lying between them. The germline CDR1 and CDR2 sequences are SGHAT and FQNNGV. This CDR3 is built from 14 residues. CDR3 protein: CASSRTENQETQYF. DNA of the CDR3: TGTGCCAGCAGCCGGACAGAAAACCAAGAGACCCAGTACTTC.

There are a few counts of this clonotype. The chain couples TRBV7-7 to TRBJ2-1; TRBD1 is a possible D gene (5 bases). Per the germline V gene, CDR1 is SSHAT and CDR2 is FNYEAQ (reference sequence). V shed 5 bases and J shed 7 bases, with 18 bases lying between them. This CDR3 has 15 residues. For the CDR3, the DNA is TGTGCCAGCAGCCCAGGAACAAGGGGCCTTAATGAGCAGTTCTTC. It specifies CASSPGTRGLNEQFF.

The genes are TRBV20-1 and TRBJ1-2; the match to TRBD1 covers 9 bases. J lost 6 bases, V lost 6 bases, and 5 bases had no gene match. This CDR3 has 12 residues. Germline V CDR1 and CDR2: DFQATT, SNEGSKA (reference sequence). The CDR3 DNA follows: TGCAGTGCGGGACAGGGAGGGGATGGCTACACCTTC. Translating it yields CSAGQGGDGYTF.

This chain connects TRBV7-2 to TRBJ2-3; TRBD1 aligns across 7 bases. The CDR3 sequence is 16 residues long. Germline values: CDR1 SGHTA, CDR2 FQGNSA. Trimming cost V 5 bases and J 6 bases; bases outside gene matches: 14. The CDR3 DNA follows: TGTGCCAGCAGCCCACAGGAAGGGGGCTTTGGGGATACGCAGTATTTT. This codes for CASSPQEGGFGDTQYF. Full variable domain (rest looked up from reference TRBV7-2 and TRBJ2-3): GAGVSQSPSNKVTEKGKDVELRCDPISGHTALYWYRQSLGQGLEFLIYFQGNSAPDKSGLPSDRFSAERTGGSVSTLTIQRTQQEDSAVYLCASSPQEGGFGDTQYFGPGTRLTVL.

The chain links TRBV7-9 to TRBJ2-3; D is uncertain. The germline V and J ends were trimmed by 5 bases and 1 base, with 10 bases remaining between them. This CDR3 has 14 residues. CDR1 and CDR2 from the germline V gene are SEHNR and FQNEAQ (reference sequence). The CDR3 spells CASSPFRRTDTQYF. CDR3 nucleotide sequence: TGTGCCAGCAGCCCCTTCAGGCGCACAGATACGCAGTATTTT. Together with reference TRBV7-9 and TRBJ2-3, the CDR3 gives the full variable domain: DTGVSQNPRHKITKRGQNVTFRCDPISEHNRLYWYRQTLGQGPEFLTYFQNEAQLEKSRLLSDRFSAERPKGSFSTLEIQRTEQGDSAMYLCASSPFRRTDTQYFGPGTRLTVL.

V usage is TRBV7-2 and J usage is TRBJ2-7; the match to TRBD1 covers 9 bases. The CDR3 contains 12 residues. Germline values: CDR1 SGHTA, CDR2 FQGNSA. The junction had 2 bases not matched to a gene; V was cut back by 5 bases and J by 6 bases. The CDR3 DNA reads TGTGCCAGCAGCCGGACAGGGGCCGAGCAGTACGTC. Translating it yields CASSRTGAEQYV.

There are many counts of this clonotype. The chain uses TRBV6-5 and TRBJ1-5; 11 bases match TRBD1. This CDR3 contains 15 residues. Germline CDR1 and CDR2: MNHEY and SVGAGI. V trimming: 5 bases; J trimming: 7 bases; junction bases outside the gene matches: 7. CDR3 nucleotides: TGTGCCAGCAGTACGGGGACAGGGGGGAGGCAGCCCCAGCATTTT. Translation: CASSTGTGGRQPQHF.

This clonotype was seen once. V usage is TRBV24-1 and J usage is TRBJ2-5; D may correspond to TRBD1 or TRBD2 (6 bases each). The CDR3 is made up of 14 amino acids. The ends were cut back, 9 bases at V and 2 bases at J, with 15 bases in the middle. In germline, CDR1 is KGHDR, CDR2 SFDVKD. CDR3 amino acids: CATSGRGQQETQYF. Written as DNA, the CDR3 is TGTGCCACCTCCGGGCGGGGACAACAAGAGACCCAGTACTTC.

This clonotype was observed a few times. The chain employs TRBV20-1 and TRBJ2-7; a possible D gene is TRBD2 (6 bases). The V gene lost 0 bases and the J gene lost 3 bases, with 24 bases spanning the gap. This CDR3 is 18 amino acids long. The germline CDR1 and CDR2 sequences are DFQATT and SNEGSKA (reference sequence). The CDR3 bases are TGCAGTGCTAGAGATGAGCCGATGGAGGGTAGAAGAGGCTACGAGCAGTACTTC. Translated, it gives CSARDEPMEGRRGYEQYF.

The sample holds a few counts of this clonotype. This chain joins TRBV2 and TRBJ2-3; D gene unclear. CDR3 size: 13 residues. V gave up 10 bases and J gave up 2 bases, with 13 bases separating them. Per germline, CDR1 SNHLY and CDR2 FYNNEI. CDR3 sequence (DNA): TGTGCCACATTAGGACGGATCACAGATACGCAGTATTTT. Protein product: CATLGRITDTQYF.

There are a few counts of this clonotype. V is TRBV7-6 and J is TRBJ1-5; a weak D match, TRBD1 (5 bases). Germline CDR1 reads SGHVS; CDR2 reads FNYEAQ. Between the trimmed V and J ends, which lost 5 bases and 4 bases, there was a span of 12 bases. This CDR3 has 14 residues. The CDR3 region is CASSHGGSNQPQHF. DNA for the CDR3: TGTGCCAGCAGCCACGGGGGGTCGAATCAGCCCCAGCATTTT.

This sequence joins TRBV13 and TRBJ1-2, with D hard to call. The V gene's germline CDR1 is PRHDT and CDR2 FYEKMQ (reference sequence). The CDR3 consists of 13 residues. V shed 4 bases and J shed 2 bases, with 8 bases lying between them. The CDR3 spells CASSSRNNYGYTF. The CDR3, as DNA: TGTGCCAGCAGCTCACGCAACAACTATGGCTACACCTTC.

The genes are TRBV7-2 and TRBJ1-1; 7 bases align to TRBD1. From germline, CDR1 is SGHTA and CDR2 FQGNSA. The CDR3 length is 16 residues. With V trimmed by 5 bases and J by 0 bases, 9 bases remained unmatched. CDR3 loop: CASSPRGTGVNTEAFF. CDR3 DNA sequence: TGTGCCAGCAGCCCCAGGGGTACAGGGGTGAACACTGAAGCTTTCTTT.

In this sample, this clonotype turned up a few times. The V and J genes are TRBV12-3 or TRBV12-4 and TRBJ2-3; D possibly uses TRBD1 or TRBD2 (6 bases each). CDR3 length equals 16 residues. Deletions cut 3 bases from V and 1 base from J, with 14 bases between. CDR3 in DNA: TGTGCCAGCAGTTTTTCGAGGGGGGCGGGCACAGATACGCAGTATTTT. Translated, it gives CASSFSRGAGTDTQYF.

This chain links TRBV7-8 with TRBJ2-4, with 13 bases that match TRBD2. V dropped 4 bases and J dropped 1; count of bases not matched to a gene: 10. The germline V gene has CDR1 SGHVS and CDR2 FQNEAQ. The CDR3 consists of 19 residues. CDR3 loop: CASSSRTSGGPGAKNIQYF. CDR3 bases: TGTGCCAGCAGCTCACGGACTAGCGGGGGCCCAGGGGCCAAAAACATTCAGTACTTC.